This T cell receptor (beta chain) was profiled in a study of blood T cell repertoires in COVID-19. Study background: The United States, Italy and Spain provided the acute and convalescent COVID-19 samples. Sources were T cells, B-cell-depleted T cells, or PBMCs; the material itself was cDNA or gDNA.

Authors' methods: Amplification of reference gene primers was used by the study to estimate nucleated cell counts. Clones were sequenced by immunoSEQ multiplex PCR, and TCRdb holds only the in-frame ones, with some missing. That table supplies the V and J calls and clone size; D and trimming were determined from the DNA. There are under 250,000 clones in the sample; 65% to 85% occur only once, and 1.5% lies in the top ten. The specimen was peripheral blood. The source of this sequence is a woman in her forties who had recovered from COVID-19.

CDR3: CASSQGTGDSYEQYF. Here the CDR3 DNA reads TGCGCCAGCAGCCAAGGAACAGGCGATTCCTACGAGCAGTACTTC. The rearrangement links TRBV4-1 to TRBJ2-7; D is perhaps TRBD1 (5 bases). The germline CDR1 and CDR2 sequences are MGHRA and YSYEKL. This CDR3 is built from 15 residues. V was trimmed by 1 base and J by 1 base, leaving 11 bases between them.